The 14 T cell receptor beta chains below come from one sample, sequenced in a study of cytomegalovirus exposure and HLA in healthy donors. It was with 60 Vbeta and 13 Jbeta primers that the PCR ran. Measured with immunoSEQ multiplex PCR; TCRdb has only the in-frame clones, and not every one. Of 90,000 to 120,000 clones listed, approximately 80% are singletons. The sequenced sample was PBMCs. The receptors here all came from a woman in her 40s in good health and CMV-seronegative.

The rearrangement joins TRBV5-6 to TRBJ2-5; 8 bases fit TRBD2. Germline CDR1 and CDR2: SGHDT and YYEEEE. The CDR3 spans 17 residues. Trimming cost V 0 bases and J 3 bases; bases outside gene matches: 10. In nucleotides, the CDR3 is TGTGCCAGCAGCTTGGCCTCGCTAGCGGGTTGGGAAGAGACCCAGTACTTC. Protein sequence: CASSLASLAGWEETQYF.

The chain combines TRBV28 with TRBJ1-2; a possible D gene is TRBD1 (5 bases). Per the germline V gene, CDR1 is MDHEN and CDR2 is SYDVKM. The CDR3 runs 13 residues. V was shortened by 3 bases and J by 6 bases, with 11 bases between the two germline ends. CDR3 DNA sequence: TGTGCCAGCAGTTTTCACGTACAGGATGGCTACACCTTC. Translating it yields CASSFHVQDGYTF.

V usage is TRBV15 and J usage is TRBJ2-1; no definite D call. Trimming pared 5 bases from V and 8 bases from J, leaving 16 bases between. The CDR3 loop spans 14 amino acids. Germline lookup yields CDR1 LNHNV and CDR2 YYDKDF (reference sequence). The CDR3 here is CATSFPEAIYEQFF. In nucleotides, the CDR3 is TGTGCCACCAGCTTTCCCGAGGCGATCTATGAGCAGTTCTTC.

DNA of the CDR3: TGTGCCAGCAGTTTACGGGAAAAAACCGGGGAGCTGTTTTTT. This gives the protein CASSLREKTGELFF. The chain links TRBV28 to TRBJ2-2; tentatively, D is TRBD2 (5 bases). CDR3 length: 14 amino acids. Germline CDR1 reads MDHEN; CDR2 reads SYDVKM. Trimming shortened V by 2 bases and J by 5 bases, and 9 bases separated the two germline ends.

V usage is TRBV27 and J usage is TRBJ2-3, with D possibly TRBD1 on 5 matching bases. CDR3 length: 14 residues. Trimming cost V 5 bases and J 5 bases, with 14 bases left between them. The germline CDR1 and CDR2 sequences are MNHEY and SMNVEV (reference sequence). CDR3 in DNA: TGTGCCAGCAGTCTATATGGGGCGATAGATACGCAGTATTTT. Protein sequence: CASSLYGAIDTQYF.

The rearrangement joins TRBV4-1 to TRBJ2-2; TRBD2 might be the D (5 bases). This CDR3 comprises 12 residues. CDR1 and CDR2 (germline): MGHRA, YSYEKL. V was cut by 4 bases and J by 10 bases, with 10 bases left in between. The DNA for the CDR3 is TGCGCCAGCAGCCTTCCCGGGGAGGAGCTGTTTTTT. Residues: CASSLPGEELFF.

The rearrangement links TRBV10-3 to TRBJ2-2; possible D gene TRBD2, 6 bases. This CDR3 is 14 amino acids long. CDR1 is ENHRY, CDR2 SYGVKD, per germline. V lost 6 bases and J 1 base, leaving 9 bases between the germline ends. CDR3 in DNA: TGTGCCATCAGGAATAGCGGGAACACCGGGGAGCTGTTTTTT. Translating gives CAIRNSGNTGELFF.

This chain's CDR3 is CAWEEPSKRRIYNEQFF. The CDR3 DNA follows: TGTGCCTGGGAGGAGCCTAGCAAAAGGAGGATCTACAATGAGCAGTTCTTC. The chain is built from TRBV30 and TRBJ2-1; tentative D call: TRBD2 (5 bases). The CDR3 length is 17 residues. From germline, CDR1 is GTSNPN and CDR2 SVGIG (reference sequence). The germline V and J ends were trimmed by 5 bases and 3 bases, with 23 bases remaining between them.

V usage is TRBV2 and J usage is TRBJ1-4, with 11 bases matching TRBD1. The V gene's germline CDR1 is SNHLY and CDR2 FYNNEI. CDR3 length equals 14 residues. Losses at the gene ends were 4 bases for V and 12 bases for J; bases not matched to a gene: 7. The CDR3 protein is CASSGDRGSRELFF. The CDR3 DNA sequence: TGTGCCAGCAGTGGGGACAGGGGGTCGCGGGAACTGTTTTTT.

This clone was detected once. The chain joins TRBV5-1 to TRBJ2-3; D not resolved. Germline values: CDR1 SGHRS, CDR2 YFSETQ. Deletions cut 0 bases from V and 0 bases from J, with 14 bases between. This CDR3 spans 17 amino acids. In DNA, the CDR3 is TGCGCCAGCAGCTTGGTCCCAGGCCTGACCAGCACAGATACGCAGTATTTT. This codes for CASSLVPGLTSTDTQYF.

The chain has TRBV15 and TRBJ2-1; D unresolved. V was cut by 1 base and J by 4 bases, with 8 bases left in between. The germline CDR1 and CDR2 sequences are LNHNV and YYDKDF (reference sequence). This CDR3 contains 14 residues. CDR3 DNA: TGTGCCACCAGCAGAGGGGCCCTTTACAATGAGCAGTTCTTC. As protein: CATSRGALYNEQFF.

This clone has only one observation. This chain uses TRBV5-5 with TRBJ2-7; D perhaps matches TRBD1 (5 bases). The CDR3 consists of 16 residues. The germline V gene encodes CDR1 SGHKS and CDR2 YYEKEE (reference sequence). Trimming removed 5 bases at V and 1 base at J, with 19 bases between. Here the CDR3 DNA reads TGTGCCAGCAGGTCCCATGGGGCCGGCCGGTCCTACGAGCAGTACTTC. Translated, it gives CASRSHGAGRSYEQYF.

The chain combines TRBV18 with TRBJ2-5; perhaps TRBD2 as D (6 bases). V was pared by 3 bases and J by 2 bases, with 10 bases between. The CDR3 has 14 amino acids. The germline V gene encodes CDR1 KGHSH and CDR2 LQKENI. In nucleotides, the CDR3 is TGTGCCAGCTCACCTCGGGAGTTGCAAGAGACCCAGTACTTC. Translating it yields CASSPRELQETQYF.

The V and J genes are TRBV7-9 and TRBJ1-3; D gene unclear. This CDR3 has 10 amino acids. V shed 11 bases and J shed 5 bases, with 7 bases lying between them. Germline V gene lookup returns CDR1 SEHNR and CDR2 FQNEAQ (reference sequence). The chain's CDR3 is CAHYRNTIYF. The CDR3 DNA is TGTGCCCATTACAGAAACACCATATATTTT.